This TCR beta chain was retrieved from a study of read filtering for tumor transcriptome and immune sequencing. About the research overall: 8 or 9 patients were R-ISS I, 16 were R-ISS II, about seven were R-ISS III. IR-seq gave about 3.5 to 10.27 million TCR reads per sample; RNA-seq gave about 80 to 1,300.

Study findings and constraints: The CD138-negative fraction was mixed bone marrow immune cells, not pure T cells.

This CDR3 region has 15 residues. Germline CDR1 SGHTS, CDR2 YDEGEE. With 0 bases clipped from V and 8 bases from J, the junction kept 3 bases outside the gene matches. Remarks on this clonotype: Its antigen remains unknown.

At the time of active disease, bone marrow was collected from every patient. This library used roughly 430 ng RNA and molecular barcoded adaptors spanning alpha/delta and beta/gamma chains. TCRdb reanalysed the reads using MiXCR and keeps one entry per CDR3 protein. This table has 90,000 or so distinct CDR3 sequences, roughly 21% appearing once. The material sequenced was a population of CD138-negative cells sorted from bone marrow. The receptor was derived from a donor aged 40 or older with multiple myeloma. The chain employs TRBV5-8 and TRBJ2-1; 12 nucleotides line up with TRBD2. Here the CDR3 DNA reads TGTGCCAGCAGCTTGGCTAGCGGGGGGGCCCATGAGCAGTTCTTC. It translates to CASSLASGGAHEQFF. The entire variable domain, with the rest obtained from reference TRBV5-8 and TRBJ2-1, is as follows: EAGVTQSPTHLIKTRGQQATLRCSPISGHTSVYWYQQALGLGLQFLLWYDEGEERNRGNFPPRFSGRQFPNYSSELNVNALELEDSALYLCASSLASGGAHEQFFGPGTRLTVL.